This T cell receptor beta chain derives from a study of T cell clonotyping in hematopoietic cell transplantation. Study results and limitations: CD4 and CD8 repertoire contributions could not be separated without sorting. At the given depth, recipient repertoires were over 95% de novo clonotypes. After transplant, recipient diversity fell while pathologically expanded clonotypes grew through day 180. Higher Inverse Simpson Index values in graft donor and pretransplant recipient predicted broader posttransplant TCR diversity.

Between the trimmed V and J ends, which lost 3 bases and 1 base, there was a span of 6 bases. Germline values: CDR1 SEHNR, CDR2 FQNEAQ (reference sequence). This CDR3 has 13 residues. Measured with immunoSEQ multiplex PCR; TCRdb has only the in-frame clones, and not every one. The sample holds about 41,000 clones, around 95% seen once. Notes on this clone: Its specificity is not known.

The V call is TRBV7-9, the J call TRBJ2-5; D not resolved. Sequencing was done on a sample of peripheral blood mononuclear cells. This TCR was sampled from a man in his thirties or forties in good health. Some clones in this sample may be carry-over from other donors' samples. The CDR3 region is CASSFDSQETQYF. DNA of the CDR3: TGTGCCAGCAGCTTCGACTCCCAAGAGACCCAGTACTTC.